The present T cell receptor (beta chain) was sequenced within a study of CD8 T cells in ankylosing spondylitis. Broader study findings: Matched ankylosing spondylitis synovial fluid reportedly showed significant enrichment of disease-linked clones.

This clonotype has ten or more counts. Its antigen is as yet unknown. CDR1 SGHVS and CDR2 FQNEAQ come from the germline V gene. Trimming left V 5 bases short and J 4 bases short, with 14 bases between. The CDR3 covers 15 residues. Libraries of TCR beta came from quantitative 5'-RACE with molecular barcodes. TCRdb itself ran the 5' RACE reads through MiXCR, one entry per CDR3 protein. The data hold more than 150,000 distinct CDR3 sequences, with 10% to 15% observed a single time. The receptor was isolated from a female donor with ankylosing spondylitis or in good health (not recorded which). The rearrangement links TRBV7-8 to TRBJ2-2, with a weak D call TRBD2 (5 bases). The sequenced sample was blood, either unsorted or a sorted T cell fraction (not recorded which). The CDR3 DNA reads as TGTGCCAGCAGCGTCAGGTTAGAGGGCACCGGGGAGCTGTTTTTT. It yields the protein CASSVRLEGTGELFF.